This T cell receptor (beta chain) was sequenced for a study of chemoradiotherapy in HPV16-positive cancers. Overall study: Functional T-cell assays on a couple of HPV16-positive patients' cells defined candidate HPV-specific clones and common TCR motifs. Whole-study findings and limits: During treatment, candidate HPV-specific clones and E7-related motifs expanded in tumor. Functional assays defining HPV-specific T cells used only two HPV16-positive patients.

In regard to this clone: Its matching antigen is unknown.

Generated by immunoSEQ multiplex PCR, the TCRdb table keeps only in-frame clones and is missing some. Among roughly 2,000 clones listed, 75% to 80% were seen once. Over chemoradiotherapy, repertoires were sampled more than once. The source was tumor tissue, collected from a patient who underwent chemoradiotherapy. The clonotype comes from a human donor with HPV-associated anogenital cancer.

CDR3 region: CASSPASSGGRDTQYF. The DNA for the CDR3 is TGTGCCAGCTCACCTGCCTCTAGCGGGGGCAGAGATACGCAGTATTTT. This chain links TRBV18 with TRBJ2-3, with 10 positions matching TRBD2. The V gene's germline CDR1 is KGHSH and CDR2 LQKENI. This CDR3 spans 16 amino acids. Trimming took 3 bases from V and 5 from J; bases not matched to a gene: 8.